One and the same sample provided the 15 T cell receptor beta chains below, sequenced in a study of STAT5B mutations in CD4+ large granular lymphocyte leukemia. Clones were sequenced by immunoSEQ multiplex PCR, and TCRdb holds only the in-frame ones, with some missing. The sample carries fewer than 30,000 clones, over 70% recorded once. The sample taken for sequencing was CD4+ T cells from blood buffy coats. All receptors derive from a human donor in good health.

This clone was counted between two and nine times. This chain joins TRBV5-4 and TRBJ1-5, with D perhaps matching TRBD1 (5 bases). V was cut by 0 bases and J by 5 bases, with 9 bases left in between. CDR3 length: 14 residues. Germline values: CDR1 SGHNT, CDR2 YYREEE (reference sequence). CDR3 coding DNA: TGTGCCAGCAGCTTGGCAGGGTATGATCAGCCCCAGCATTTT. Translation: CASSLAGYDQPQHF.

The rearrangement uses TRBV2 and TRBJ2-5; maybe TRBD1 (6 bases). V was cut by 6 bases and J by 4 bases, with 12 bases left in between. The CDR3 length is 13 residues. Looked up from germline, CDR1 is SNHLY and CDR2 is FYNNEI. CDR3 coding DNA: TGTGCCAGCAGGATACAGGGTTCAGAGACCCAGTACTTC. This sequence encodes CASRIQGSETQYF. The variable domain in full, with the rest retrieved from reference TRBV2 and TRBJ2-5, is EPEVTQTPSHQVTQMGQEVILRCVPISNHLYFYWYRQILGQKVEFLVSFYNNEISEKSEIFDDQFSVERPDGSNFTLKIRSTKLEDSAMYFCASRIQGSETQYFGPGTRLLVL.

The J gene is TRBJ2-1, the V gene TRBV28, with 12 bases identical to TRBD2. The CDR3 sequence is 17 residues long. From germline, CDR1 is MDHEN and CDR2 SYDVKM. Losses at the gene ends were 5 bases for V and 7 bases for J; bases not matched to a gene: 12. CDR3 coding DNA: TGTGCCAGCAGTCTAGCGGGAGGGCCCGGGGGTTCAAATGAGCAGTTCTTC. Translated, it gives CASSLAGGPGGSNEQFF.

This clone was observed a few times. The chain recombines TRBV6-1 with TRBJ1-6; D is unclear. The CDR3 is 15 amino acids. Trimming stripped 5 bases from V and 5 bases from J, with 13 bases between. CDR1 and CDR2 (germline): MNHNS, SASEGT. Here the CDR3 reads CASSRGFTDNSPLHF. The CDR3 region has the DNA TGTGCCAGCAGTCGTGGGTTTACGGATAATTCACCCCTCCACTTT.

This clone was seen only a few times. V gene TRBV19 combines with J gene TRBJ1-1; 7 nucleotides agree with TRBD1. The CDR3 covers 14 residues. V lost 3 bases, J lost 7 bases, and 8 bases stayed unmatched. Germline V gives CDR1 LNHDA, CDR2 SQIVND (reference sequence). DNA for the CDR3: TGTGCCAGTAGTATGTCGCCGGCAGGGGGTGAAGCTTTCTTT. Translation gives CASSMSPAGGEAFF.

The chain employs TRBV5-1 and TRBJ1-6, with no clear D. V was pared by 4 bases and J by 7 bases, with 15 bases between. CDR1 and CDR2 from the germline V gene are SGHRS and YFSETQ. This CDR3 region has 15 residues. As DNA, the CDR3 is TGCGCCAGCAGCATCGACCAAGCGGAAAATTCACCCCTCCACTTT. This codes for CASSIDQAENSPLHF.

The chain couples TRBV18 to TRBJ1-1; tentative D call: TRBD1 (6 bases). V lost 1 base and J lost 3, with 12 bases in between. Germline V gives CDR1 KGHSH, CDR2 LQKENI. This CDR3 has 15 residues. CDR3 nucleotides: TGTGCCAGCTCACCACTCCATTCAGGGGACACTGAAGCTTTCTTT. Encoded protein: CASSPLHSGDTEAFF.

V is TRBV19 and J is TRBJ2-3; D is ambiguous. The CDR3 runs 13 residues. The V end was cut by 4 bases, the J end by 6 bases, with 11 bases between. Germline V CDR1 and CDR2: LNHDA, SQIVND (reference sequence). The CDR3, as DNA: TGTGCCAGTAGTAATCCGGGTTCGGATACGCAGTATTTT. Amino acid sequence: CASSNPGSDTQYF.

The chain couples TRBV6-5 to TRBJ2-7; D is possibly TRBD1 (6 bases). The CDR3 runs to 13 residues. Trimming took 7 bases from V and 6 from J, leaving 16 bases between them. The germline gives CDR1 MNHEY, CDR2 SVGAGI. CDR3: CASKLLQGGEQYF. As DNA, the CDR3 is TGTGCCAGCAAACTCCTACAGGGTGGCGAGCAGTACTTC.

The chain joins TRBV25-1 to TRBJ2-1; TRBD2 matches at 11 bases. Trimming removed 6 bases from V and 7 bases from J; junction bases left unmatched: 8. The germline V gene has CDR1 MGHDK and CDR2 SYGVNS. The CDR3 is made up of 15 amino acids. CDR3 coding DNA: TGTGCCAGCAGCTTAGCGGGAGGGCCCATGAATGAGCAGTTCTTC. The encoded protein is CASSLAGGPMNEQFF.

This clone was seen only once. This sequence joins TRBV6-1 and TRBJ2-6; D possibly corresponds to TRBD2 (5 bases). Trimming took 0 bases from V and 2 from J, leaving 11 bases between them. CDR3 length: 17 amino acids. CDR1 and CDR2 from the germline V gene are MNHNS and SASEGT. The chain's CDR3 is CASSEAGPGAGANVLTF. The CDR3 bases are TGTGCCAGCAGTGAAGCCGGACCCGGGGCTGGGGCCAACGTCCTGACTTTC.

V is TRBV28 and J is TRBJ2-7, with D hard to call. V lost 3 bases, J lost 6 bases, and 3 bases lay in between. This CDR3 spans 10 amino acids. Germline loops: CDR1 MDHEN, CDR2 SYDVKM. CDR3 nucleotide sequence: TGTGCCAGCAGTTTCGGCGAGCAGTACGTC. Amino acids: CASSFGEQYV.

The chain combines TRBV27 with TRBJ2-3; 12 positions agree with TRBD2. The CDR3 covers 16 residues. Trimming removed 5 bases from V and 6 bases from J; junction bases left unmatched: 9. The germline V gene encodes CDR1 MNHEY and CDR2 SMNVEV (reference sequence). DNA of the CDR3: TGTGCCAGCAGTCCCCGGACTAGCGGGGTCGCGGATACGCAGTATTTT. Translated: CASSPRTSGVADTQYF.

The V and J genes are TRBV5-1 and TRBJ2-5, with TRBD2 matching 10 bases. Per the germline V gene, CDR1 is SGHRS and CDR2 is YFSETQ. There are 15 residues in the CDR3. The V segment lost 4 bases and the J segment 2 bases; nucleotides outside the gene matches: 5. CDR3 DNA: TGCGCCAGCAGCCCCGGACTAGCGGTTCAAGAGACCCAGTACTTC. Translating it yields CASSPGLAVQETQYF.

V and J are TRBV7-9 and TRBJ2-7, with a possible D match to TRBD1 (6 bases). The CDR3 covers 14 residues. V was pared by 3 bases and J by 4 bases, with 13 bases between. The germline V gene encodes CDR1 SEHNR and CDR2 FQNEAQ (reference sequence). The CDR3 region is CASSFRGSSYEQYF. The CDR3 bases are TGTGCCAGCAGCTTTAGGGGGTCGAGTTACGAGCAGTACTTC.